This TCR beta chain was retrieved from a study of identical twins. Study-wide findings and caveats: Twin pairs had excess sharing that was weaker in beta out-of-frame sequences. Memory repertoires showed no such pattern, whereas abundant cord blood beta clonotypes carried fewer insertions. Shared out-of-frame alpha sequences (those common to twins) showed excess low generation probability.

The CDR3 totals 14 residues. Deletions cut 1 base from V and 1 base from J, with 8 bases between. Germline values: CDR1 LGHNA, CDR2 YSLEER. Each CDR3 protein gets one entry after TCRdb re-called the 5' RACE reads with MiXCR. The repertoire holds about 570,000 distinct CDR3 sequences, just under 10% seen once, with roughly 3% in the top ten. In its sample, this clonotype was seen a few times. The target antigen is unknown. In addition, the sample was reused for a study of yellow fever vaccine responses in identical twins. That source adds: The authors reported partly convergent, partly personalized vaccine responses in identical twins.

Specimen: PBMCs. The receptor comes from a young woman in good health. This chain links TRBV4-3 with TRBJ2-7; no clear D. The CDR3 DNA sequence: TGCGCCAGCAGCCAAGTCCTTGGTTCCTACGAGCAGTACTTC. It codes for CASSQVLGSYEQYF.